This T cell receptor (beta chain) was recovered during a study of shared T cell receptors in the human thymus (dated by TCRdb to the early 2020s). Some background on the complete study: The study examined how self-reactive, shared T-cell receptor alpha chains are generated in the human thymus.

V gives up 6 bases and J gives up 3 bases, and the segment between their germline ends measures 9 bases. The CDR1 and CDR2 encoded by the germline V gene (reference sequence) are MNHEY and SMNVEV. Taken from cysteine to phenylalanine, the CDR3 has 12 residues. The CDR3 DNA has 36 bases and is translated from base 1. Comment on this clone: No antigen is known for it. No base quality information exists; no much larger clone differs at one position.

Receptor amplification or capture employed the immunoSEQ multiplex PCR assay. TCRdb retrieved this table from immuneACCESS and kept in-frame rearrangements only. Not all clones are present; in checked studies, unresolved V genes account for under half, and no reason is known for the remainder. The sample table shows 600,000 or so clones, and roughly 86% are seen once. The ten most abundant clones make up approximately 0.0097% of the sample. Another study also made use of these data, one on human thymus T cells. As that second paper reports: The donors were immunologically healthy infants in Finland who had open corrective cardiac surgery for congenital heart defects. Thymus tissue was obtained as surgical resects removed during corrective cardiac surgery. Both the thymic and the peripheral blood repertoires appeared to show biased V and J gene segment usage. The related research reported highly overlapping thymic TCR repertoires among unrelated individuals. The study described the TCR alpha and beta repertoires in under 10 infant thymus samples and a few matching peripheral blood samples. Donor ages ranged from about 7 to 244 days, and the cohort comprised 5 to 7 male and two female infants. Thymocytes were freed from the tissue by mechanical means and kept at -70 degrees C as pellets of 10-30 million cells. Genomic DNA was extracted from frozen cell pellets with a QIAsymphony instrument. The immunoSEQ multiplex PCR assay was used to amplify the TCRB and TCRAD loci from a standardized quantity of quality-controlled genomic DNA. The V(D)J region was spanned by amplicons of a length sufficient to cover the CDR3 and to identify V and J genes. Amplicon sequencing was performed on an Illumina platform through the commercial immunoSEQ service. Primer bias and sequencing errors were corrected as previously described, and TCRAD and TCRB were defined on the basis of the IMGT database. immunoSEQ Analyzer 3.0 and VDJTools were used for repertoire analysis, which covered basic statistics, V/J segment usage, diversity estimates, rarefaction and pairwise overlap. Diversity was estimated using the Chao1, ChaoE, Efron-Thisted, Shannon and inverse Simpson indices, and was also estimated on datasets down-sampled to the size of the smallest sample. Repertoire overlap used strict matching of CDR3 nucleotide sequence, V gene and J gene, with Jaccard-based multidimensional scaling clustering. On average, thymus samples yielded about 810,000 unique TCRB clonotypes, whereas blood samples yielded 70,000 to 100,000.

Sequenced: thymocytes. The chain uses TRBV27 and TRBJ2-7, with no reliable assignment of the D segment. This clonotype originated in a boy younger than two with a congenital heart defect. Donor details come from another sample of the same person, matched by shared clones. CDR3 protein: CASRNSGYEQYF. The nucleotide sequence reads TGTGCCAGCAGAAATTCGGGCTACGAGCAGTACTTC.